One and the same sample provided the 28 T cell receptor beta chains below, sequenced in a study of T cells in women clearing cervical HPV infection. Sequencing used immunoSEQ multiplex PCR; TCRdb keeps in-frame clones, though not all of them. The listing contains some 20,000 clones. The sample consisted of blood buffy coat. These receptors all come from a woman aged 18 to 75 with a cervical HPV16 infection that either progressed to CIN3+ or cleared (not recorded which).

Comments on this clone: The CDR3 goes on 3 residues after the read ends, and that part is filled in from the germline J gene. The V call is TRBV20-1, the J call TRBJ2-3; TRBD1 aligns across 7 bases. The CDR3 is 14 amino acids. After removal of 6 bases from V and 2 bases from J, the junction contained 8 bases not matched to a gene. Germline V gene data show CDR1 as DFQATT and CDR2 as SNEGSKA (reference sequence). CDR3 protein: CSAPRQGVTDTQYF. CDR3 bases read: TGCAGTGCGCCTCGACAGGGAGTCACAGATACG.

With regard to this clone: The read ends 3 residues shy of where the CDR3 ends; the end is completed using the germline J gene. The V gene is TRBV2, the J gene TRBJ2-6; a possible D gene is TRBD1 (5 bases). The CDR3 sequence is 14 residues long. V lost 7 bases and J lost 0, with 7 bases in between. CDR1 SNHLY and CDR2 FYNNEI come from the germline V gene. The CDR3 DNA, read in part, is TGTGCCAGCACACAGGACTCTGGGGCCAACGTC. Its translation is CASTQDSGANV. The full CDR3 protein is CASTQDSGANVLTF.

As for this clone: The read falls 3 residues short of the CDR3 end, and the missing part is taken from the germline J gene. V gene TRBV19 combines with J gene TRBJ1-2, with D unresolved. V lost 3 bases to trimming and J lost 4 bases, with 9 bases between them. Germline values: CDR1 LNHDA, CDR2 SQIVND (reference sequence). The CDR3 covers 13 residues. CDR3 residues: CASSMRTVYGYTF. CDR3 bases read: TGTGCCAGTAGTATGCGCACAGTCTATGGC.

Note on this clone: The CDR3 end is not reached by the read, which stops 3 residues before it; the germline J gene fills it in. The chain joins TRBV12-5 to TRBJ2-6; tentative D call: TRBD1 (6 bases). Germline lookup yields CDR1 LGHNT and CDR2 FRNRAP. With 3 bases removed from V and 0 bases from J, the gap between germline ends came to 18 bases. This CDR3 is 19 amino acids long. The CDR3 DNA, read in part, is TGTGCTAGTGGTTTTGGATCAGGGGTCTTCCTCTCTGGGGCCAACGTC. This gives the protein CASGFGSGVFLSGANV. The CDR3 in full is CASGFGSGVFLSGANVLTF.

Details on this clone: The read is 3 residues too short to cover the CDR3 end, so that end is filled in from the germline J gene. The chain carries TRBV19 and TRBJ1-2; no firm D call. The CDR3 runs 11 residues. In germline, CDR1 is LNHDA, CDR2 SQIVND (reference sequence). The CDR3 bases that were read are TGTGCCAGTAGCTCCACAGATACC. It codes for CASSSTDT. The whole CDR3 is CASSSTDTYTF.

In the case of this clone: A read error may produce the germline difference seen at one junction end. CDR3 DNA, as far as it was read: TGCGCCAGCAGTCAAGTAGCGGGGATAGGTCAGCCC. It codes for CASSQVAGIGQP. The complete CDR3 protein is CASSQVAGIGQPQHF. V gene TRBV4-1 combines with J gene TRBJ1-5; D gene ambiguous. The read stops 3 residues short of the end of the CDR3; the missing end is completed from the germline J gene. The length of the CDR3 is 15 residues. Germline V CDR1 and CDR2: MGHRA, YSYEKL.

CDR3 DNA, as far as it was read: TGTGCCAGCAGTACGATAGCGGGGGGTAGAGATACG. Encoded protein: CASSTIAGGRDT. The full CDR3 is CASSTIAGGRDTQYF. V is TRBV27 and J is TRBJ2-3, with 10 bases aligning to TRBD2. The read finishes 3 residues shy of the CDR3 end, and the germline J gene is used to complete it. Trimming cost V 5 bases and J 5 bases; bases outside gene matches: 7. Germline CDR1 is MNHEY and CDR2 is SMNVEV (reference sequence). This CDR3 is built from 15 residues.

Of note for this clone: The read terminates 3 residues ahead of where the CDR3 ends, so the germline J gene completes it. This sequence joins TRBV10-1 and TRBJ2-2; TRBD1 is a possible D gene (6 bases). Germline lookup yields CDR1 WNHNN and CDR2 SYGVQD (reference sequence). This CDR3 has 15 amino acids. The CDR3 protein is CASSNGSGVLEKLFF. The part of the CDR3 DNA that was read is TGCGCCAGCAGTAACGGGTCAGGGGTTCTTGAAAAG.

A remark on this clone: Read data end 3 residues before the CDR3 end; the end is taken from the germline J gene. The genes are TRBV14 and TRBJ2-1; 9 bases agree with TRBD1. Germline-derived CDR1 and CDR2 are SGHDN and FVKESK. The junction had 4 bases not matched to a gene; V was cut back by 3 bases and J by 7 bases. CDR3 size: 14 residues. The CDR3 sequence: CASSHWDRDNEQFF. The CDR3 DNA, read in part, is TGTGCCAGCAGCCACTGGGACAGGGATAATGAG. Variable domain in full (rest from reference TRBV14 and TRBJ2-1): EAGVTQFPSHSVIEKGQTVTLRCDPISGHDNLYWYRRVMGKEIKFLLHFVKESKQDESGMPNNRFLAERTGGTYSTLKVQPAELEDSGVYFCASSHWDRDNEQFFGPGTRLTVL.

CDR3 sequence: CASSGRGESPLHF. The covered CDR3 bases are TGTGCCAGCAGTGGACGGGGGGAATCACCC. This chain connects TRBV28 to TRBJ1-6; D possibly corresponds to TRBD1 (5 bases). The read ends 3 residues before the CDR3 terminus; that terminus is restored from the germline J gene. Germline-derived CDR1 and CDR2 are MDHEN and SYDVKM. The V end lost 5 bases, the J end lost 10 bases, and 12 bases lay between the germline ends. The CDR3 has 13 residues.

The part of the CDR3 DNA that was read is TGTGCCAGCATATCCGGGTCCCATAATTCACCC. This sequence encodes CASISGSHNSP. Given in full, the CDR3 is CASISGSHNSPLHF. The rearrangement links TRBV6-2 or TRBV6-3 to TRBJ1-6; D gene uncertain. Coverage ceases 3 residues before the CDR3 finishes, and the germline J gene fills in the end. With 7 bases removed from V and 5 bases from J, the gap between germline ends came to 12 bases. CDR1 is MNHEY and CDR2 is SVGEGT in the germline V gene. The CDR3 has 14 amino acids.

In the case of this clone: Read sequence stops 3 residues before the CDR3 end, and the germline J gene provides the missing end. The chain links TRBV4-2 to TRBJ1-5, with 10 bases that match TRBD1. The CDR3 spans 15 residues. V trimming: 4 bases; J trimming: 2 bases; junction bases outside the gene matches: 2. CDR1 and CDR2 from the germline V gene are LGHNA and YNFKEQ. The CDR3 sequence is CASSRDRGGNQPQHF. CDR3 DNA (partial): TGTGCCAGCAGCCGGGACAGGGGTGGCAATCAGCCC.

Concerning this clone itself: Read data end 3 residues before the CDR3 end; the end is taken from the germline J gene. V usage is TRBV18 and J usage is TRBJ2-4; 8 positions match TRBD1. CDR1 is KGHSH, CDR2 LQKENI, per germline. The CDR3 totals 13 residues. CDR3 in amino acids: CASSDGQGYGQYF. The sequenced CDR3 bases are TGTGCCAGCTCAGACGGACAGGGCTATGGT.

On this clone: The CDR3 is cut off 3 residues early in the read; its end comes from the germline J gene. This chain joins TRBV19 and TRBJ2-5; 8 positions agree with TRBD2. V was pared by 5 bases and J by 4 bases, with 9 bases of the junction left unmatched. From germline, CDR1 is LNHDA and CDR2 SQIVND (reference sequence). The CDR3 runs 15 residues. CDR3 residues: CASSFGGAAGETQYF. Partial CDR3 DNA: TGTGCCAGTAGTTTCGGGGGGGCCGCGGGAGAGACC.

On this clone: Coverage ceases 3 residues before the CDR3 finishes, and the germline J gene fills in the end. Other DNA sequences from this sample encode an identical CDR3 as well. The chain joins TRBV11-2 to TRBJ2-5; 7 bases align to TRBD2. Looked up from germline, CDR1 is SGHAT and CDR2 is FQNNGV. Trimming took 3 bases from V and 5 from J; bases not matched to a gene: 6. CDR3 length: 14 residues. The sequenced CDR3 bases are TGTGCCAGCAGCTTGGGGACTACGGGCGAGACC. This codes for CASSLGTTGET. The whole CDR3 protein reads CASSLGTTGETQYF.

A remark on this clone: The read halts 3 residues ahead of the CDR3 end, with the missing end drawn from the germline J gene. The chain employs TRBV20-1 and TRBJ2-5, with 12 bases fitting TRBD2. Germline CDR1 reads DFQATT; CDR2 reads SNEGSKA (reference sequence). With 4 bases clipped from V and 6 bases from J, the junction kept 6 bases outside the gene matches. The CDR3 runs to 14 residues. The CDR3 bases that were read are TGCAGTGCTATCGCTAGCGGGGGGGGACAGACC. Residues: CSAIASGGGQT. The whole CDR3 is CSAIASGGGQTQYF.

Concerning this clone itself: The read is 3 residues too short to cover the CDR3 end, so that end is filled in from the germline J gene. The rearrangement joins TRBV10-3 to TRBJ2-5, with 14 bases fitting TRBD2. Germline V gene lookup returns CDR1 ENHRY and CDR2 SYGVKD. With 0 bases clipped from V and 3 bases from J, the junction kept 0 bases outside the gene matches. CDR3 length equals 16 residues. CDR3: CAISESGLAGEETQYF. The CDR3 bases that were read are TGTGCCATCAGTGAGTCGGGACTAGCGGGGGAAGAGACC.

The CDR3 region is CASSLMSDRIQETQYF. The DNA read from the CDR3 is TGTGCCAGCTCACTGATGTCCGATAGAATTCAGGAGACT. The genes are TRBV18 and TRBJ2-4; D is unresolved. The sequenced fragment ends 3 residues before the CDR3 boundary, so the rest is inferred from the germline J gene. The CDR3 runs 16 residues. CDR1 is KGHSH and CDR2 is LQKENI in the germline V gene.

On this clone: With the read ending 3 residues before the CDR3 end, the germline J gene is used to fill in that end. This sequence joins TRBV9 and TRBJ2-1; 7 bases agree with TRBD2. The CDR3 sequence is 15 residues long. The germline V gene has CDR1 SGDLS and CDR2 YYNGEE. V lost 6 bases to trimming and J lost 5 bases; unmatched junction nucleotides: 11. The CDR3: CASTSQGLPNNEQFF. The CDR3 bases that were read are TGTGCCAGCACTTCCCAGGGACTACCGAACAATGAG.

In regard to this clone: The read ends 3 residues before the CDR3 terminus; that terminus is restored from the germline J gene. The chain uses TRBV20-1 and TRBJ2-3; 9 nucleotides align to TRBD2. Germline CDR1 DFQATT, CDR2 SNEGSKA (reference sequence). V was pared by 1 base and J by 4 bases, with 9 bases of the junction left unmatched. The CDR3 totals 16 residues. The covered CDR3 bases are TGCAGTGCTAGAGTTCCTTTAGCGGGGGAAGCAGATACG. It translates to CSARVPLAGEADT. The CDR3, in full, reads CSARVPLAGEADTQYF.

Of note for this clone: The junction shows a germline mismatch at one end, possibly a read error. The read comes to an end 3 residues before the CDR3 does, leaving the germline J gene to fill in the end. The rearrangement uses TRBV7-3 and TRBJ2-1; D call uncertain. Germline V lookup: CDR1 SGHTA, CDR2 FQGTGA. There are 19 residues in the CDR3. The CDR3 region is CASTLTVSPGLVSYNEQFF. CDR3 DNA, as far as it was read: TGTGCCAGCACCTTAACAGTTTCCCCAGGCCTTGTCTCCTACAATGAG.

Comments on this clone: The read terminates 3 residues before the CDR3 end, so the remaining end is supplied by the germline J gene. The chain is built from TRBV12-3 or TRBV12-4 and TRBJ2-1; TRBD2 matches 10 bases. The trim removed 6 bases at V and 3 bases at J, leaving 8 bases unmatched. The CDR3 sequence is 16 residues long. The CDR3 here is CASRSFSGGFYNEQFF. The covered CDR3 bases are TGTGCCAGCAGGAGTTTTAGCGGGGGGTTCTACAATGAG.

A note on this clone: The read stops 3 residues short of the end of the CDR3; the missing end is completed from the germline J gene. The V gene is TRBV19, the J gene TRBJ2-1; 11 nucleotides align to TRBD2. The CDR3 has 13 amino acids. The V gene's germline CDR1 is LNHDA and CDR2 SQIVND (reference sequence). After removal of 4 bases from V and 9 bases from J, the junction contained 2 bases not matched to a gene. CDR3: CASSTGLAGEQFF. CDR3 bases read: TGTGCCAGTAGTACAGGACTAGCGGGTGAG.

Worth noting for this clone: The read ends 3 residues before the CDR3 terminus; that terminus is restored from the germline J gene. The V call is TRBV18, the J call TRBJ1-5, with 8 bases that match TRBD1. Per the germline V gene, CDR1 is KGHSH and CDR2 is LQKENI. J gave up 4 bases and V 6 bases, and 2 bases lay outside the gene matches. This CDR3 is 13 amino acids long. The CDR3 sequence: CASSGDRNQPQHF. Partial CDR3 DNA: TGTGCCAGCTCGGGGGACAGGAATCAGCCC.

For this clone: The DNA ends 3 residues before the CDR3 does, and the rest of the CDR3 is filled in from the germline J gene. The chain combines TRBV10-3 with TRBJ1-4; 8 bases align to TRBD1. This CDR3 is built from 14 residues. Germline V lookup: CDR1 ENHRY, CDR2 SYGVKD. The CDR3 spells CAITRDRRSSPLFF. The sequenced part of the CDR3 DNA is TGTGCCATCACCAGGGACAGGCGGAGTTCACCA.

Remarks on this clone: The sequence runs out 3 residues before the end of the CDR3; the remainder is reconstructed from the germline J gene. V usage is TRBV19 and J usage is TRBJ1-1; D gene unclear. The CDR3 has 15 amino acids. The V end was cut by 7 bases, the J end by 4 bases, with 19 bases between. Germline V gives CDR1 LNHDA, CDR2 SQIVND (reference sequence). The CDR3 reads CASTLSGEWSTEAFF. CDR3 DNA (partial): TGTGCCAGTACACTCTCCGGGGAATGGAGCACTGAA.

The part of the CDR3 DNA that was read is TGTGCCAGCTCACGGTCCCCTCCGGGTCAGCCG. Translation gives CASSRSPPGQP. The complete CDR3 protein is CASSRSPPGQPQYF. The V call is TRBV18, the J call TRBJ2-3; D call uncertain. With the read ending 3 residues before the CDR3 end, the germline J gene is used to fill in that end. Germline CDR1 is KGHSH and CDR2 is LQKENI. This CDR3 is 14 amino acids long.

In the case of this clone: The CDR3 end falls 3 residues outside the read, so it is completed with the germline J gene. V and J are TRBV9 and TRBJ2-7; D is possibly TRBD1 (5 bases). V dropped 0 bases and J dropped 6 bases, with 16 bases sitting between them. Germline values: CDR1 SGDLS, CDR2 YYNGEE. This CDR3 has 15 residues. CDR3: CASSVAAQGTGEQYF. The sequenced CDR3 bases are TGTGCCAGCAGCGTAGCGGCTCAGGGTACGGGCGAG.